This entry lists 31 T cell receptor beta chains sequenced from one sample in a study of long-term antiretroviral therapy in people with HIV. At survey level, the immunoSEQ assay was run in its v3.0 version. Profiled with immunoSEQ multiplex PCR; TCRdb holds only in-frame clones, not every one. The data hold roughly 25,000 clones, with over 70% observed a single time. The specimen was unsorted PBMCs, collected 2.1 years after starting antiretroviral therapy. These receptors originate from a man younger than 45 with HIV.

The chain has TRBV9 and TRBJ1-4, with TRBD1 as a possible D gene (5 bases). V lost 3 bases to trimming and J lost 11 bases, with 11 bases between them. The CDR3 runs 12 residues. Germline V gives CDR1 SGDLS, CDR2 YYNGEE. The DNA for the CDR3 is TGTGCCAGCAGCGCCGACCGGGGGAAACTGTTTTTT. Its protein is CASSADRGKLFF.

V gene TRBV5-6 combines with J gene TRBJ2-1, with 8 bases aligning to TRBD2. V lost 2 bases to trimming and J lost 3 bases; unmatched junction nucleotides: 10. The CDR3 length is 17 residues. Per the germline V gene, CDR1 is SGHDT and CDR2 is YYEEEE. CDR3 sequence reads: CASSFSEGLAFYNEQFF. The CDR3 nucleotides are TGTGCCAGCAGCTTCAGTGAAGGACTAGCATTCTACAATGAGCAGTTCTTC.

The rearrangement joins TRBV28 to TRBJ2-5; D uncertain. CDR1 and CDR2 from the germline V gene are MDHEN and SYDVKM. Trimming stripped 5 bases from V and 5 bases from J, with 18 bases between. The CDR3 is 15 amino acids. CDR3 residues: CASSLSMVGPETQYF. CDR3 coding DNA: TGTGCCAGCAGTCTCTCGATGGTAGGACCGGAGACCCAGTACTTC.

This rearrangement joins TRBV7-6 to TRBJ1-2; D may be TRBD1 (6 bases). Germline CDR1 SGHVS, CDR2 FNYEAQ. Trimming removed 0 bases at V and 3 bases at J, with 17 bases between. This CDR3 spans 17 amino acids. CDR3 in DNA: TGTGCCAGCAGCTTAGCGCCTCTGAATACAGGGTACTATGGCTACACCTTC. Encoded protein: CASSLAPLNTGYYGYTF.

The V gene is TRBV6-6, the J gene TRBJ2-2; perhaps TRBD2 as D (5 bases). Looked up from germline, CDR1 is MNHNY and CDR2 is SVGAGI (reference sequence). V gave up 1 base and J gave up 13 bases, with 13 bases separating them. This CDR3 region has 13 residues. The CDR3 bases are TGTGCCAGCAGTTACTTAACAGCCGCGGGGCTGTTTTTT. Protein sequence: CASSYLTAAGLFF.

V is TRBV30 and J is TRBJ2-2, with D possibly being TRBD2 (6 bases). Germline V gives CDR1 GTSNPN, CDR2 SVGIG (reference sequence). The V end was cut by 4 bases, the J end by 3 bases, with 12 bases between. The CDR3 contains 14 residues. The CDR3: CAWIGASDTGELFF. CDR3 nucleotides: TGTGCCTGGATAGGGGCTAGCGACACCGGGGAGCTGTTTTTT.

This clone is a singleton in its sample. The chain carries TRBV6-5 and TRBJ2-5, with D perhaps TRBD1 (5 bases). Germline V gene data show CDR1 as MNHEY and CDR2 as SVGAGI. This CDR3 contains 14 residues. V shed 6 bases and J shed 4 bases, with 15 bases lying between them. CDR3 loop: CASSPTQGVETQYF. CDR3 coding DNA: TGTGCCAGCAGCCCCACCCAAGGGGTAGAGACCCAGTACTTC.

CDR3 sequence: CASKPTGVGYNSPLHF. CDR3 coding DNA: TGTGCCAGCAAGCCTACAGGGGTTGGCTATAATTCACCCCTCCACTTT. J is TRBJ1-6 and V is TRBV28, with 7 bases lining up with TRBD1. The CDR3 has 16 amino acids. V lost 7 bases and J lost 3; bases outside the gene matches: 9. The germline gives CDR1 MDHEN, CDR2 SYDVKM.

This clone occurred once. The V and J genes are TRBV18 and TRBJ2-2; no reliable D call. The CDR3 totals 18 residues. V lost 4 bases and J lost 0, with 18 bases in between. Germline V gene lookup returns CDR1 KGHSH and CDR2 LQKENI. The DNA of the CDR3 is TGTGCCAGCTCACAGACCTCCCCGAACAAACCGAACACCGGGGAGCTGTTTTTT. Protein product: CASSQTSPNKPNTGELFF. Full variable domain (rest looked up from reference TRBV18 and TRBJ2-2): NAGVMQNPRHLVRRRGQEARLRCSPMKGHSHVYWYRQLPEEGLKFMVYLQKENIIDESGMPKERFSAEFPKEGPSILRIQQVVRGDSAAYFCASSQTSPNKPNTGELFFGEGSRLTVL.

This rearrangement joins TRBV11-2 to TRBJ1-6; D remains unclear. CDR3 length equals 16 residues. The germline CDR1 and CDR2 sequences are SGHAT and FQNNGV. V lost 1 base, J lost 4 bases, and 11 bases lay in between. The CDR3 protein is CASSLVGSQYNSPLHF. The CDR3 bases are TGTGCCAGCAGCTTAGTCGGCAGCCAATATAATTCACCCCTCCACTTT.

This clone has just a few counts. The V gene is TRBV5-4, the J gene TRBJ1-2, with D hard to call. The CDR3 contains 13 residues. From germline, CDR1 is SGHNT and CDR2 YYREEE (reference sequence). Trimming removed 5 bases at V and 6 bases at J, with 14 bases between. CDR3 DNA sequence: TGTGCCAGCAGTTTAGACGGGTATGATGGCTACACCTTC. It yields the protein CASSLDGYDGYTF.

The chain links TRBV28 to TRBJ2-1; TRBD2 matches 10 bases. Germline lookup yields CDR1 MDHEN and CDR2 SYDVKM. J was trimmed by 7 bases and V by 3 bases; bases with no gene match: 3. This CDR3 spans 14 amino acids. CDR3: CASSFLAGANEQFF. As DNA, the CDR3 is TGTGCCAGCAGTTTCCTAGCGGGAGCAAATGAGCAGTTCTTC.

There are a few counts of this clone. The rearrangement joins TRBV28 to TRBJ2-3, with D possibly TRBD2 on 5 matching bases. Germline CDR1 reads MDHEN; CDR2 reads SYDVKM. The CDR3 extends over 12 amino acids. V dropped 11 bases and J dropped 2 bases, with 11 bases sitting between them. The CDR3 region is CAGRGDTDTQYF. CDR3 DNA: TGTGCCGGACGGGGTGACACAGATACGCAGTATTTT.

This clone has more than one count but fewer than ten. This sequence joins TRBV5-6 and TRBJ2-2; D is possibly TRBD1 or TRBD2 (5 bases each). The germline V gene encodes CDR1 SGHDT and CDR2 YYEEEE. The V end lost 10 bases, the J end lost 2 bases, and 12 bases lay between the germline ends. This CDR3 is built from 13 residues. DNA for the CDR3: TGTGCCTATCGGGACGGAAACACCGGGGAGCTGTTTTTT. Translated: CAYRDGNTGELFF. Complete variable domain (other parts from reference TRBV5-6 and TRBJ2-2): DAGVTQSPTHLIKTRGQQVTLRCSPKSGHDTVSWYQQALGQGPQFIFQYYEEEERQRGNFPDRFSGHQFPNYSSELNVNALLLGDSALYLCAYRDGNTGELFFGEGSRLTVL.

The chain recombines TRBV5-8 with TRBJ1-5, with 10 nucleotides matching TRBD1. Germline CDR1 SGHTS, CDR2 YDEGEE. The length of the CDR3 is 15 residues. V was pared by 0 bases and J by 5 bases, with 2 bases of the junction left unmatched. Here the CDR3 DNA reads TGTGCCAGCAGCTTGGCGGACAGGGGGGATCAGCCCCAGCATTTT. It codes for CASSLADRGDQPQHF.

This clone has a handful of counts. The gene calls are TRBV5-1 and TRBJ1-5; D is uncertain. This CDR3 is built from 15 residues. The V end was cut by 0 bases, the J end by 0 bases, with 7 bases between. Germline V gene lookup returns CDR1 SGHRS and CDR2 YFSETQ. CDR3 region: CASSLDTNSNQPQHF. CDR3 coding DNA: TGCGCCAGCAGCTTGGACACCAATAGCAATCAGCCCCAGCATTTT. The full variable domain, its missing parts supplied by reference TRBV5-1 and TRBJ1-5, is KAGVTQTPRYLIKTRGQQVTLSCSPISGHRSVSWYQQTPGQGLQFLFEYFSETQRNKGNFPGRFSGRQFSNSRSEMNVSTLELGDSALYLCASSLDTNSNQPQHFGDGTRLSIL.

J is TRBJ2-1 and V is TRBV28, with 9 bases fitting TRBD2. J was trimmed by 8 bases and V by 2 bases; bases with no gene match: 13. Germline assignment: CDR1 MDHEN and CDR2 SYDVKM. This CDR3 has 17 residues. Here the CDR3 reads CASSLPRISGSPDEQFF. The DNA of the CDR3 is TGTGCCAGCAGTTTACCGCGGATTAGCGGGAGCCCGGATGAGCAGTTCTTC.

V is TRBV7-2 and J is TRBJ1-5; TRBD1 agrees at 8 bases. This CDR3 comprises 15 residues. V lost 1 base, J lost 4 bases, and 3 bases stayed unmatched. Germline CDR1 and CDR2: SGHTA and FQGNSA. The CDR3 DNA sequence: TGTGCCAGCAGCTTAGAGGGACAGGCTAATCAGCCCCAGCATTTT. Translated: CASSLEGQANQPQHF.

The chain combines TRBV10-3 with TRBJ2-3, with unresolved D. Germline values: CDR1 ENHRY, CDR2 SYGVKD. V was cut by 0 bases and J by 0 bases, with 7 bases left in between. This CDR3 spans 15 amino acids. The CDR3 sequence is CAISESSLSTDTQYF. The CDR3 nucleotides are TGTGCCATCAGTGAGTCTTCTCTGAGCACAGATACGCAGTATTTT.

The chain links TRBV11-1 to TRBJ2-1, with 7 nucleotides matching TRBD2. The V gene's germline CDR1 is SGHAT and CDR2 FQDESV (reference sequence). Unmatched junction bases numbered 10, after V lost 4 bases and J lost 4 bases. The CDR3 is made up of 16 amino acids. The CDR3 nucleotides read TGTGCCAGCAGCTCGATCAAGCGGGGCCTTTACAATGAGCAGTTCTTC. Translated: CASSSIKRGLYNEQFF.

The chain joins TRBV6-5 to TRBJ2-5; D gene uncertain. The CDR3 sequence is 14 residues long. The V end was cut by 3 bases, the J end by 4 bases, with 12 bases between. Germline CDR1 is MNHEY and CDR2 is SVGAGI. The CDR3 loop reads CASSYTSPGETQYF. In DNA form, the CDR3 reads TGTGCCAGCAGTTATACCTCGCCGGGAGAGACCCAGTACTTC.

This chain connects TRBV10-1 to TRBJ2-2; D unresolved. Germline-derived CDR1 and CDR2 are WNHNN and SYGVQD (reference sequence). The CDR3 consists of 12 residues. Deletions cut 6 bases from V and 3 bases from J, with 5 bases between. The CDR3 sequence is CASRPDTGELFF. The CDR3 bases are TGCGCCAGCAGGCCGGACACCGGGGAGCTGTTTTTT.

The chain joins TRBV19 to TRBJ2-3; TRBD2 is a possible D gene (5 bases). Germline V gene data show CDR1 as LNHDA and CDR2 as SQIVND (reference sequence). The CDR3 contains 14 residues. V was trimmed by 2 bases and J by 2 bases, leaving 8 bases between them. CDR3 sequence (DNA): TGTGCCAGTAGTATATCGGGGAACACAGATACGCAGTATTTT. Its protein is CASSISGNTDTQYF.

CDR3 amino acids: CASSPGQGITEAFF. The CDR3 DNA is TGTGCCAGCTCACCGGGACAGGGAATCACTGAAGCTTTCTTT. This chain links TRBV18 with TRBJ1-1, with 9 bases matching TRBD1. The CDR3 covers 14 residues. Germline V gives CDR1 KGHSH, CDR2 LQKENI. After removal of 3 bases from V and 4 bases from J, the junction contained 3 bases not matched to a gene.

The rearrangement joins TRBV21-1 to TRBJ1-5; the table names TRBD1, a call not compared with the DNA. TRBV21-1 is a pseudogene locus. The CDR3 is made up of 13 amino acids. Written as DNA, the CDR3 is TGTGCCAGAGGGGCAGGGGGCAATCAGCCCCAGCATTTT. It encodes CARGAGGNQPQHF.

The chain combines TRBV4-1 with TRBJ2-1; D may be TRBD1 or TRBD2 (5 bases each). The CDR3 has 19 amino acids. V was cut by 0 bases and J by 8 bases, with 26 bases left in between. The V gene's germline CDR1 is MGHRA and CDR2 YSYEKL. DNA for the CDR3: TGCGCCAGCAGCCAAGATAGCCAGGACACCCCACTTTTCGGGGATGAGCAGTTCTTC. Translating gives CASSQDSQDTPLFGDEQFF.

The chain combines TRBV6-6 with TRBJ2-7, with D perhaps matching TRBD2 (6 bases). The CDR3 totals 16 residues. Per germline, CDR1 MNHNY and CDR2 SVGAGI (reference sequence). With 4 bases removed from V and 0 bases from J, the gap between germline ends came to 16 bases. The CDR3 loop is CASSSPTTGVSYEQYF. Written as DNA, the CDR3 is TGTGCCAGCAGTTCACCTACTACGGGGGTCTCCTACGAGCAGTACTTC.

This chain links TRBV28 with TRBJ2-7; 9 nucleotides agree with TRBD1. This CDR3 has 15 residues. The V gene end was trimmed by 5 bases and the J gene end by 3 bases; junction bases not matched to a gene: 8. Germline V gene data show CDR1 as MDHEN and CDR2 as SYDVKM. The CDR3 DNA follows: TGTGCCAGCAGTCCCGGACAGGGGTGGTTCTACGAGCAGTACTTC. Translated, it gives CASSPGQGWFYEQYF.

The gene calls are TRBV5-5 and TRBJ2-3, with TRBD1 matching 11 bases. This CDR3 comprises 15 residues. J lost 1 base, V lost 7 bases, and 5 bases had no gene match. Germline loops: CDR1 SGHKS, CDR2 YYEKEE (reference sequence). The CDR3 region is CASGQGAVGTDTQYF. For the CDR3, the DNA is TGTGCCAGCGGACAGGGGGCGGTTGGCACAGATACGCAGTATTTT.

The V and J genes are TRBV10-2 and TRBJ1-5; D might be TRBD1 (6 bases). Germline values: CDR1 WSHSY, CDR2 SAAADI. Trimming left V 3 bases short and J 4 bases short, with 10 bases between. The CDR3 has 14 residues. For the CDR3, the DNA is TGCGCCAGCAGTGAACAGGGACGAAATCAGCCCCAGCATTTT. Translation gives CASSEQGRNQPQHF.

The chain is built from TRBV7-6 and TRBJ2-1, with 9 bases identical to TRBD2. Germline CDR1 reads SGHVS; CDR2 reads FNYEAQ. J was trimmed by 9 bases and V by 0 bases; bases with no gene match: 9. The CDR3 extends over 16 amino acids. The CDR3 loop reads CASSLASGGGAGEQFF. CDR3 sequence (DNA): TGTGCCAGCAGCTTAGCGTCGGGCGGGGGGGCTGGTGAGCAGTTCTTC. The full variable domain, with the rest looked up from reference TRBV7-6 and TRBJ2-1, is GAGVSQSPRYKVTKRGQDVALRCDPISGHVSLYWYRQALGQGPEFLTYFNYEAQQDKSGLPNDRFSAERPEGSISTLTIQRTEQRDSAMYRCASSLASGGGAGEQFFGPGTRLTVL.